The 10 T cell receptor beta chains below come from one sample, sequenced in a study of shared clonotypes between healthy human individuals. Only CD45RO-negative cells positively selected for CCR7 counted as naive CD8 cells, so terminally differentiated effector memory CD45RA+ cells were excluded. Sequenced by immunoSEQ multiplex PCR; TCRdb stores in-frame clones only, minus some. Among approximately 740,000 clones listed, 90% to 95% were seen once. The sample comprised naive CD8+ T cells sorted from blood. These receptors all come from a man aged 30 to 39 in good health.

The chain couples TRBV27 to TRBJ2-7, with 8 bases lining up with TRBD1. Germline trimming cut 5 bases from V and 2 bases from J; bases unmatched to any gene: 2. Germline loops: CDR1 MNHEY, CDR2 SMNVEV (reference sequence). The CDR3 sequence is 13 residues long. The CDR3 region is CASSAGGAYEQYF. The CDR3 bases are TGTGCCAGCAGTGCAGGGGGCGCCTACGAGCAGTACTTC.

The chain uses TRBV27 and TRBJ2-1; D unclear. Trimming removed 5 bases at V and 7 bases at J, with 9 bases between. This CDR3 has 12 amino acids. Per the germline V gene, CDR1 is MNHEY and CDR2 is SMNVEV (reference sequence). The CDR3 DNA sequence: TGTGCCAGCAGTAGAAATGAGAATGAGCAGTTCTTC. Its protein is CASSRNENEQFF.

The V and J genes are TRBV28 and TRBJ2-7; D perhaps matches TRBD2 (6 bases). This CDR3 contains 15 residues. The germline V and J ends were trimmed by 3 bases and 4 bases, with 16 bases remaining between them. In germline, CDR1 is MDHEN, CDR2 SYDVKM. In nucleotides, the CDR3 is TGTGCCAGCAGTTTGGCTGGCGGGACGGGATACGAGCAGTACTTC. Translating gives CASSLAGGTGYEQYF. The full variable domain, rest sourced from reference TRBV28 and TRBJ2-7, is DVKVTQSSRYLVKRTGEKVFLECVQDMDHENMFWYRQDPGLGLRLIYFSYDVKMKEKGDIPEGYSVSREKKERFSLILESASTNQTSMYLCASSLAGGTGYEQYFGPGTRLTVT.

This clone was detected once. This chain links TRBV27 with TRBJ1-1; 7 nucleotides align to TRBD1. V shed 4 bases and J 1 base; nucleotides not matched to a gene: 6. This CDR3 comprises 15 residues. Germline CDR1 is MNHEY and CDR2 is SMNVEV (reference sequence). The chain's CDR3 is CASSSQGESNTEAFF. The CDR3 DNA reads TGTGCCAGCAGTTCCCAGGGGGAATCGAACACTGAAGCTTTCTTT.

This clone was recorded once. The chain carries TRBV7-6 and TRBJ2-1; 8 bases map to TRBD1. The CDR3 has 15 residues. Germline loops: CDR1 SGHVS, CDR2 FNYEAQ. Trimming cost V 0 bases and J 4 bases; bases outside gene matches: 2. The DNA for the CDR3 is TGTGCCAGCAGCTTAGCCAGGGGGCGATACAATGAGCAGTTCTTC. It specifies CASSLARGRYNEQFF.

This chain uses TRBV7-9 with TRBJ1-1; 8 positions match TRBD1. This CDR3 has 18 amino acids. J was trimmed by 1 base and V by 4 bases; bases with no gene match: 14. Germline CDR1 SEHNR, CDR2 FQNEAQ (reference sequence). CDR3 sequence (DNA): TGTGCCAGCAGCTCTACTAAATTGGGACAGGCTACGAACACTGAAGCTTTCTTT. Its translation is CASSSTKLGQATNTEAFF.

The genes are TRBV27 and TRBJ2-3; 9 bases map to TRBD2. The CDR3 length is 16 residues. V gave up 5 bases and J gave up 2 bases; unmatched junction bases: 8. Germline V gene lookup returns CDR1 MNHEY and CDR2 SMNVEV (reference sequence). CDR3 residues: CASSAYAGGTTDTQYF. The CDR3 coding sequence is TGTGCCAGCAGTGCCTATGCGGGAGGGACCACAGATACGCAGTATTTT.

This rearrangement joins TRBV6-5 to TRBJ2-7; D may be TRBD2 (6 bases). The CDR3 spans 14 residues. Germline assignment: CDR1 MNHEY and CDR2 SVGAGI. Trimming shortened V by 5 bases and J by 2 bases, and 13 bases separated the two germline ends. CDR3 sequence: CASSTSSLTYEQYF. The CDR3 DNA is TGTGCCAGCAGTACTAGCAGTTTGACCTACGAGCAGTACTTC.

The rearrangement links TRBV7-9 to TRBJ2-7; D is perhaps TRBD1 or TRBD2 (5 bases each). Germline values: CDR1 SEHNR, CDR2 FQNEAQ (reference sequence). Trimming took off 4 bases at V and 4 bases at J, with 8 bases between the two ends. This CDR3 is 12 amino acids long. CDR3 region: CASSSGRYEQYF. The CDR3 coding sequence is TGTGCCAGCAGCTCAGGGAGATACGAGCAGTACTTC.

The chain uses TRBV27 and TRBJ2-5; D is undetermined. CDR3 length: 14 residues. Germline values: CDR1 MNHEY, CDR2 SMNVEV (reference sequence). V was cut by 6 bases and J by 4 bases, with 15 bases left in between. The CDR3 nucleotides read TGTGCCAGCAGCCCCTATAGTTGGGTAGAGACCCAGTACTTC. This sequence encodes CASSPYSWVETQYF.